The source of this T cell receptor beta chain is a study of CD8+ T cells in alopecia areata. The overall study: For the treated group, dosing was oral tofacitinib at 5 to 10 mg twice daily. Patients took tofacitinib for 6 to 18 months, followed by 6 drug-free months.

Lesional scalp punch biopsies and peripheral blood came from alopecia areata patients. After isolation, RNA underwent reverse transcription to generate cDNA as the sequencing template. Sequencing used immunoSEQ multiplex PCR; TCRdb keeps in-frame clones, though not all of them. The sample shows about 200,000 clones, around 62% of them seen only once. This CDR3 spans 14 amino acids. Trimming left V 3 bases short and J 5 bases short, with 16 bases between. Germline assignment: CDR1 GTSNPN and CDR2 SVGIG (reference sequence). This specimen consisted of CD4+ T cells sorted from blood, obtained at week 0. The genes are TRBV30 and TRBJ1-2; D gene unclear. The receptor was isolated from a human donor with alopecia areata. CDR3 in DNA: TGTGCCTGGAGCACACCAAGGAGCCCGTATGGCTACACCTTC. Its translation is CAWSTPRSPYGYTF.